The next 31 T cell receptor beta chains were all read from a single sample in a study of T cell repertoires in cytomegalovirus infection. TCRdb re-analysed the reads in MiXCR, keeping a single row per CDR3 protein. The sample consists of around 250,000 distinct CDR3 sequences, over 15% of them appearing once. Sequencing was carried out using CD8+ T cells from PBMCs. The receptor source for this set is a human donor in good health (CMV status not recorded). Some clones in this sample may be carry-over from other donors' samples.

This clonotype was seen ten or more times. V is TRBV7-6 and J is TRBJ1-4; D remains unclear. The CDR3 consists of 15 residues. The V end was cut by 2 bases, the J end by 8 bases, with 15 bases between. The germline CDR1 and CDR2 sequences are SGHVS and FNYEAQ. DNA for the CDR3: TGTGCCAGCAGCTTATCCCCAAACAGACGCGAAAAACTGTTTTTT. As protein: CASSLSPNRREKLFF.

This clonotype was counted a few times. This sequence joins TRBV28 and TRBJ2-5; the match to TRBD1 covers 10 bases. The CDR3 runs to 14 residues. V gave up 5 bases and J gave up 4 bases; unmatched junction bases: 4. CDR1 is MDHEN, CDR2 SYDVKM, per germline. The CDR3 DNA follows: TGTGCCAGCAGTCAGGACAGGGGGATAGAGACCCAGTACTTC. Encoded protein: CASSQDRGIETQYF.

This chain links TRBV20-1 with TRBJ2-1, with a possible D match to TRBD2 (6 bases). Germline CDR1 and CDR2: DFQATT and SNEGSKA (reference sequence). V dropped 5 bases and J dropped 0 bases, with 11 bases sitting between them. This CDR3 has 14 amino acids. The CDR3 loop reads CSAPGTFSYNEQFF. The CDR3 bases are TGCAGTGCTCCTGGGACTTTCTCCTACAATGAGCAGTTCTTC.

This CDR3 is CSVEAEGITEAFF. The CDR3 bases are TGCAGCGTTGAAGCTGAGGGTATCACTGAAGCTTTCTTT. J is TRBJ1-1 and V is TRBV29-1; D not resolved. CDR1 and CDR2 (germline): SQVTM, ANQGSEA. The CDR3 extends over 13 amino acids. The V gene lost 1 base and the J gene lost 4 bases, with 10 bases spanning the gap.

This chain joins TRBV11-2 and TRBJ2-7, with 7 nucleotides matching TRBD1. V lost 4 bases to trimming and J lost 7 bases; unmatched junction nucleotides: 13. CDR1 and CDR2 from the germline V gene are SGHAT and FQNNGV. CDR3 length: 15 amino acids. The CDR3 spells CASSSLRTGVREQYF. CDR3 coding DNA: TGTGCCAGCAGCTCGCTCCGGACAGGCGTGAGGGAGCAGTACTTC.

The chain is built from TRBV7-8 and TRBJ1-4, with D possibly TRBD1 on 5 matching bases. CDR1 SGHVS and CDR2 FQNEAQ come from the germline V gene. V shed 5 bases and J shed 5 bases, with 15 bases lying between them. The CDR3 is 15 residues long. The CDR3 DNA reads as TGTGCCAGCAGCGCCCAGTGGGGGGGGAATGAAAAACTGTTTTTT. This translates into CASSAQWGGNEKLFF. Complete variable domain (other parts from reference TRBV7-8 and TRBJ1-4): GAGVSQSPRYKVAKRGQDVALRCDPISGHVSLFWYQQALGQGPEFLTYFQNEAQLDKSGLPSDRFFAERPEGSVSTLKIQRTQQEDSAVYLCASSAQWGGNEKLFFGSGTQLSVL.

Here the CDR3 DNA reads TGCAGCGTACTACCCGGGACAGAGTCCGACGATGAGCAGTTCTTC. It is translated as CSVLPGTESDDEQFF. The chain recombines TRBV29-1 with TRBJ2-1, with 7 bases aligning to TRBD1. CDR1 is SQVTM, CDR2 ANQGSEA, per germline. V was clipped by 6 bases and J by 8 bases; unmatched bases: 16. The length of the CDR3 is 15 residues.

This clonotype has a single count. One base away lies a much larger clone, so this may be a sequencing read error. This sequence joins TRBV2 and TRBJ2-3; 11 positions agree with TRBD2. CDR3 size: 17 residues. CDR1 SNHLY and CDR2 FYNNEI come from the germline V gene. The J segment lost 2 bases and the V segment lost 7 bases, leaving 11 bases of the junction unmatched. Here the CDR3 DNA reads TGTGCCAGCAACCTCCCGACTAGCGGGGTCCTCACAGATACGCAGTATTTT. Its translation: CASNLPTSGVLTDTQYF.

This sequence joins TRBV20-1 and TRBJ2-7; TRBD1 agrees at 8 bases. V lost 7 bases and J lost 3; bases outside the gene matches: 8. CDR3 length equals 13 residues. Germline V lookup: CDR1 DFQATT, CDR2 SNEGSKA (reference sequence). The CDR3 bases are TGCAGTGTCCCGACAGGGGTGAACTACGAGCAGTACTTC. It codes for CSVPTGVNYEQYF.

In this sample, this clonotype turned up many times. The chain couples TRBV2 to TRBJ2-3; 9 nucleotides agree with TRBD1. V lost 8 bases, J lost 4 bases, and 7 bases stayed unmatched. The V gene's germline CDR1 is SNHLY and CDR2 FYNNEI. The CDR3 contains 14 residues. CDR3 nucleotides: TGTGCCAGCCAAACCGGGACAGGGCCAGATACGCAGTATTTT. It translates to CASQTGTGPDTQYF.

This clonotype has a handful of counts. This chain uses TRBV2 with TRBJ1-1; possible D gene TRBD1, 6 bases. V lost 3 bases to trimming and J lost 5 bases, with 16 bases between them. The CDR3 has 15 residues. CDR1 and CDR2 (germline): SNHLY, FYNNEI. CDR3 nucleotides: TGTGCCAGCAGTGATTTTGAGGGGGTATCAACTGAAGCTTTCTTT. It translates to CASSDFEGVSTEAFF.

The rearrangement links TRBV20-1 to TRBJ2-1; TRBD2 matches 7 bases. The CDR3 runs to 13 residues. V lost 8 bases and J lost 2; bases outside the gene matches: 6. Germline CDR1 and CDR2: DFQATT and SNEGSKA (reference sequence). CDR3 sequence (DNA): TGCAGTCCTGAGCGGGATACCTACAATGAGCAGTTCTTC. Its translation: CSPERDTYNEQFF.

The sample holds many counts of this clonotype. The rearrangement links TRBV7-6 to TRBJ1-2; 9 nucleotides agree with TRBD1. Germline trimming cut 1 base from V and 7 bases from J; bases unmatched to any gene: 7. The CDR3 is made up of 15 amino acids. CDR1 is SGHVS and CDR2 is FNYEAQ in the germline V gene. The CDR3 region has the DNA TGTGCCAGCAGCTTAGAGGAAACAGGGGGCCGTGGCTACACCTTC. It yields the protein CASSLEETGGRGYTF.

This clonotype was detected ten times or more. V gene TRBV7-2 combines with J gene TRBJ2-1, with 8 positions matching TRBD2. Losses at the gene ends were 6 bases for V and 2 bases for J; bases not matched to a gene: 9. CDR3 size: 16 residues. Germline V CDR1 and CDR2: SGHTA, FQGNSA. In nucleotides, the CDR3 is TGTGCCAGCAGGATAGCCGGGACTAGGCCCTACAATGAGCAGTTCTTC. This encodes CASRIAGTRPYNEQFF.

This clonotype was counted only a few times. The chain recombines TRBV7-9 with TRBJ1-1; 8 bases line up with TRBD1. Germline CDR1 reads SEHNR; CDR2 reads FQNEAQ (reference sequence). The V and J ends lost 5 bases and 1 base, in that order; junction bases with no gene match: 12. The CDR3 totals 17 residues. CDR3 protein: CASSLGTGVPSNTEAFF. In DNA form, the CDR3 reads TGTGCCAGCAGCCTAGGGACAGGCGTCCCCTCGAACACTGAAGCTTTCTTT.

The CDR3 loop reads CASSRSADRDYGYTF. CDR3 DNA sequence: TGCGCCAGCAGCCGATCGGCGGACAGGGACTATGGCTACACCTTC. This chain connects TRBV4-3 to TRBJ1-2; 8 nucleotides align to TRBD1. The CDR3 has 15 residues. J gave up 3 bases and V 4 bases, and 7 bases lay outside the gene matches. From germline, CDR1 is LGHNA and CDR2 YSLEER.

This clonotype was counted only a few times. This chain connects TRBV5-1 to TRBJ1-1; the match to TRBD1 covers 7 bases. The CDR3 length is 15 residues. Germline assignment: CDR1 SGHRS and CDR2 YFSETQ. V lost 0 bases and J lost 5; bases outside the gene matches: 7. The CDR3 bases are TGCGCCAGCAGCTTGGGCTACAGGGGTGAAACTGAAGCTTTCTTT. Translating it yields CASSLGYRGETEAFF.

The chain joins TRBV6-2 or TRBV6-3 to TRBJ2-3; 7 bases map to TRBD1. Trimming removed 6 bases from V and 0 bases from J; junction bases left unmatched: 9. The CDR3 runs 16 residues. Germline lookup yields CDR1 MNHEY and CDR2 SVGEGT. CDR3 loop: CASSQFDRESTDTQYF. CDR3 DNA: TGTGCCAGCAGCCAATTCGACAGGGAGAGCACAGATACGCAGTATTTT.

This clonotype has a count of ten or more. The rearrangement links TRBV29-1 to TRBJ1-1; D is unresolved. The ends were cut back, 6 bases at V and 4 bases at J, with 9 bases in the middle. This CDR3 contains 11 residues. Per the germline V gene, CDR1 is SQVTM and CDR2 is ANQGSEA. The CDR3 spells CSVSRATEAFF. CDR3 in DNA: TGCAGCGTCTCCAGAGCCACTGAAGCTTTCTTT.

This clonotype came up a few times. The CDR3 loop reads CASSQELQIMSGYTF. CDR3 DNA: TGCGCCAGCAGCCAAGAACTCCAAATTATGTCTGGCTACACCTTC. V is TRBV4-3 and J is TRBJ1-2; D remains unclear. Trimming removed 0 bases from V and 7 bases from J, with 15 bases in between. The CDR3 is made up of 15 amino acids. In germline, CDR1 is LGHNA, CDR2 YSLEER.

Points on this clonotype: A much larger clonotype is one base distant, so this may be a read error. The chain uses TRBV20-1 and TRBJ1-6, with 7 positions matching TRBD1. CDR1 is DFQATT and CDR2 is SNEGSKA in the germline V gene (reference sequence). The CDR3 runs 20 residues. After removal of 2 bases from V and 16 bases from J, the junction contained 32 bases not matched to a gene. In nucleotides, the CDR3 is TGCAGTGCTAGATACCGGCCGGGACAGATTAATTCACCCCCCCACTTTGGGCTCCACTTT. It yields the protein CSARYRPGQINSPPHFGLHF.

The chain's CDR3 is CASSTGRVGEQYF. The CDR3 DNA sequence: TGTGCCAGCAGTACAGGGCGCGTCGGCGAGCAGTACTTC. The chain recombines TRBV27 with TRBJ2-7; perhaps TRBD1 as D (6 bases). The V gene's germline CDR1 is MNHEY and CDR2 SMNVEV (reference sequence). The V end lost 5 bases, the J end lost 6 bases, and 14 bases lay between the germline ends. This CDR3 has 13 amino acids.

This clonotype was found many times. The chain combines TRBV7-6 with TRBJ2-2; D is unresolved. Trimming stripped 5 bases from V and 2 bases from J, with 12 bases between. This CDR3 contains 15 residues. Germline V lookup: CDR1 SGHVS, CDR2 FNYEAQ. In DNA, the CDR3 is TGTGCCAGCAGCCCACCGGGTCCTAACACCGGGGAGCTGTTTTTT. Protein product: CASSPPGPNTGELFF.

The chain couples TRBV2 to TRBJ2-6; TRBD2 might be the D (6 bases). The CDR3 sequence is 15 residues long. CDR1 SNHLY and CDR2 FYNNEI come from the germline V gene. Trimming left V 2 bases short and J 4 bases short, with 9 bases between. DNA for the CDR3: TGTGCCAGCAGTGAACCGGGGGTGGGGGCCAACGTCCTGACTTTC. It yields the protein CASSEPGVGANVLTF. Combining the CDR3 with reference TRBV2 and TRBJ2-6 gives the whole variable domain EPEVTQTPSHQVTQMGQEVILRCVPISNHLYFYWYRQILGQKVEFLVSFYNNEISEKSEIFDDQFSVERPDGSNFTLKIRSTKLEDSAMYFCASSEPGVGANVLTFGAGSRLTVL.

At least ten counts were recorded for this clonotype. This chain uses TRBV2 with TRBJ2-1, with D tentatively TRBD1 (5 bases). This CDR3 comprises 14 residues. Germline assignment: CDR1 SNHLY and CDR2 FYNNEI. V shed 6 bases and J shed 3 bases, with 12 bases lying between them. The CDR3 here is CASRRVRVYNEQFF. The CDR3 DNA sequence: TGTGCCAGCAGACGGGTCAGGGTCTACAATGAGCAGTTCTTC. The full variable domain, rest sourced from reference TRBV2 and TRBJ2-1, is EPEVTQTPSHQVTQMGQEVILRCVPISNHLYFYWYRQILGQKVEFLVSFYNNEISEKSEIFDDQFSVERPDGSNFTLKIRSTKLEDSAMYFCASRRVRVYNEQFFGPGTRLTVL.

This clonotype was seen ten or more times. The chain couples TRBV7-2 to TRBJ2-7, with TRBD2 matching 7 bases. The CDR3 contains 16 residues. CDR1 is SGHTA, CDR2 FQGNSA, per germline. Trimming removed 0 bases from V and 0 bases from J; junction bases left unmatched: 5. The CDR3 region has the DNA TGTGCCAGCAGCTTAGCCGGCGGGGGAAACTCCTACGAGCAGTACTTC. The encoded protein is CASSLAGGGNSYEQYF.

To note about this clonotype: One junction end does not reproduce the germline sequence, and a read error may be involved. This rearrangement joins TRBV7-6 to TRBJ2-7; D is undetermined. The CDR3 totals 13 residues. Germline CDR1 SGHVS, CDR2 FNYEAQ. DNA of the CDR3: TGTGCCAGCGGCTTGGGCAGCTCCTACGAGCAGTACTTC. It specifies CASGLGSSYEQYF.

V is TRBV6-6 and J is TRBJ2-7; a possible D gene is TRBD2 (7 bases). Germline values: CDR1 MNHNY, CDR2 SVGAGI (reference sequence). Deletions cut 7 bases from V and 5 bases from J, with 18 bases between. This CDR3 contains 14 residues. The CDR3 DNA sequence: TGTGCCAGCACCTCTTGGGGGGGGCTCAACGAGCAGTACTTC. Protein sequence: CASTSWGGLNEQYF.

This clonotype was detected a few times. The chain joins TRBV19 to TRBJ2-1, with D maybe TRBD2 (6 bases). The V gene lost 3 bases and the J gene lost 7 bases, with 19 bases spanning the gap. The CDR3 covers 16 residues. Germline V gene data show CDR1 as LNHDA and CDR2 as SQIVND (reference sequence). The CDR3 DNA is TGTGCCAGTAGTATGAGGGATGGCAGGGCGGGGAATGAGCAGTTCTTC. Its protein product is CASSMRDGRAGNEQFF.

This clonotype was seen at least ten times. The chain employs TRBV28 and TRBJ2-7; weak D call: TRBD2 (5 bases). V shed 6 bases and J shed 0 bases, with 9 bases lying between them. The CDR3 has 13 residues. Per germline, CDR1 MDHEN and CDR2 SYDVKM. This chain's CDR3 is CASSQRSSYEQYF. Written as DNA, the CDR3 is TGTGCCAGCAGCCAGCGGAGCTCCTACGAGCAGTACTTC.

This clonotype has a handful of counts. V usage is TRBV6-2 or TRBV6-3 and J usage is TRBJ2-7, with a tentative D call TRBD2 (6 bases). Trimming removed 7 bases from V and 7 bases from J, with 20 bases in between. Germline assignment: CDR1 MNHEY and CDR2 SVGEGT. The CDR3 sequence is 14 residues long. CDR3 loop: CASTWGTGQGEQYF. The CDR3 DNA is TGTGCCAGCACCTGGGGGACTGGTCAAGGAGAGCAGTACTTC.